The 20 T cell receptor beta chains reported below all come from one sample, sequenced in a study of blood T cell repertoires in COVID-19. Assay: immunoSEQ multiplex PCR; the TCRdb copy retains only in-frame clones and omits some. This sample yields 140,000 or so clones, of which approximately 80% are seen a single time; about 3.5% belongs to the top ten. The specimen sequenced was peripheral blood. These receptors originate from a man aged 70-80 years who had recovered from COVID-19.

This chain uses TRBV6-4 with TRBJ2-2, with 10 bases lining up with TRBD2. Germline values: CDR1 MRHNA, CDR2 SNTAGT. The CDR3 loop spans 14 amino acids. V trimming: 5 bases; J trimming: 6 bases; junction bases outside the gene matches: 3. CDR3 residues: CASSPGTSAGELFF. For the CDR3, the DNA is TGTGCCAGCAGTCCCGGGACTAGCGCCGGGGAGCTGTTTTTT.

The chain couples TRBV5-4 to TRBJ2-1; 9 bases are a match to TRBD1. V lost 4 bases, J lost 4 bases, and 6 bases stayed unmatched. This CDR3 has 15 residues. Germline V gene lookup returns CDR1 SGHNT and CDR2 YYREEE (reference sequence). The CDR3 is CASSLTGTGYNEQFF. In DNA, the CDR3 is TGTGCCAGCAGCCTCACCGGGACAGGGTACAATGAGCAGTTCTTC.

J is TRBJ2-3 and V is TRBV5-1, with D possibly being TRBD2 (5 bases). In germline, CDR1 is SGHRS, CDR2 YFSETQ. CDR3 size: 15 residues. V lost 4 bases to trimming and J lost 1 base, with 13 bases between them. The CDR3 here is CASSRTSPRTDTQYF. The CDR3 nucleotides are TGCGCCAGCAGCCGGACTTCACCCCGCACAGATACGCAGTATTTT.

The sample holds many counts of this clone. V usage is TRBV29-1 and J usage is TRBJ2-1; weak D call: TRBD2 (6 bases). The length of the CDR3 is 11 residues. Trimming took 6 bases from V and 10 from J, leaving 13 bases between them. The germline V gene encodes CDR1 SQVTM and CDR2 ANQGSEA. The chain's CDR3 is CSVSRSGEQFF. In DNA form, the CDR3 reads TGCAGCGTCTCCCGGAGCGGGGAGCAGTTCTTC.

Turning to this clone: Germline and junction disagree at one end, which may indicate a read error. This rearrangement joins TRBV30 to TRBJ2-1, with a weak D call TRBD2 (6 bases). The CDR3 totals 15 residues. Germline CDR1 is GTSNPN and CDR2 is SVGIG (reference sequence). The DNA for the CDR3 is TGTACCTGGACAAAGGACTATGGCCCTTACAATGAGCAGTTCTTC. Translated: CTWTKDYGPYNEQFF.

J is TRBJ2-1 and V is TRBV5-1; 11 positions agree with TRBD2. Trimming at V came to 3 bases and at J to 6 bases, leaving 8 bases not matched to a gene. The CDR3 loop spans 16 amino acids. Germline V lookup: CDR1 SGHRS, CDR2 YFSETQ. The CDR3 sequence: CASSSSTSGSSNEQFF. CDR3 sequence (DNA): TGCGCCAGCAGCTCAAGTACTAGCGGGAGTTCCAATGAGCAGTTCTTC.

This clone was counted at least ten times. The CDR3 coding sequence is TGTGCCAGCAGCTTATTTGGCGGAGGCTCCTACAATGAGCAGTTCTTC. Protein product: CASSLFGGGSYNEQFF. This sequence joins TRBV11-2 and TRBJ2-1; the D gene is possibly TRBD2 (5 bases). This CDR3 has 16 residues. With 2 bases removed from V and 0 bases from J, the gap between germline ends came to 11 bases. Germline-derived CDR1 and CDR2 are SGHAT and FQNNGV.

The chain employs TRBV7-9 and TRBJ2-1; 10 bases agree with TRBD2. V lost 4 bases, J lost 8 bases, and 8 bases stayed unmatched. The length of the CDR3 is 15 residues. Germline CDR1 and CDR2: SEHNR and FQNEAQ (reference sequence). In DNA form, the CDR3 reads TGTGCCAGCAGCTCGCCGGGACTAGCGTCCTATGAGCAGTTCTTC. Translation: CASSSPGLASYEQFF.

The rearrangement uses TRBV7-8 and TRBJ2-5; 10 bases map to TRBD2. Germline CDR1 and CDR2: SGHVS and FQNEAQ. The CDR3 is 14 amino acids. Trimming took 5 bases from V and 4 from J; bases not matched to a gene: 4. DNA of the CDR3: TGTGCCAGCAGCCAACGACTAGCGGGAGAGACCCAGTACTTC. Amino acid sequence: CASSQRLAGETQYF.

This chain joins TRBV6-1 and TRBJ2-1; 12 bases are a match to TRBD2. Germline loops: CDR1 MNHNS, CDR2 SASEGT. The length of the CDR3 is 17 residues. V dropped 4 bases and J dropped 8; count of bases not matched to a gene: 12. Written as DNA, the CDR3 is TGTGCCAGCAGTGCCGACCTCGGACTAGCGGGACAGGATGAGCAGTTCTTC. Protein: CASSADLGLAGQDEQFF.

The chain links TRBV7-2 to TRBJ2-5; TRBD1 matches 7 bases. CDR3 length equals 14 residues. Trimming at V came to 5 bases and at J to 5 bases, leaving 8 bases not matched to a gene. Germline CDR1 SGHTA, CDR2 FQGNSA. CDR3 DNA: TGTGCCAGCAGCCAGGGACAGCTGCTCGAGACCCAGTACTTC. Its protein product is CASSQGQLLETQYF. Combining the CDR3 with reference TRBV7-2 and TRBJ2-5 gives the whole variable domain GAGVSQSPSNKVTEKGKDVELRCDPISGHTALYWYRQSLGQGLEFLIYFQGNSAPDKSGLPSDRFSAERTGGSVSTLTIQRTQQEDSAVYLCASSQGQLLETQYFGPGTRLLVL.

The rearrangement uses TRBV11-3 and TRBJ2-7; D unresolved. CDR1 SGHNT and CDR2 YENEEA come from the germline V gene. The CDR3 spans 11 residues. V was trimmed by 4 bases and J by 3 bases, leaving 4 bases between them. The CDR3 DNA follows: TGTGCCAGCAGCTCCGGCTACGAGCAGTACTTC. Protein sequence: CASSSGYEQYF.

This clone has just one count. A much larger clone lies a single base off, so this may be a read error. The chain combines TRBV19 with TRBJ2-1, with 7 bases matching TRBD2. The CDR3 is 14 residues long. Losses at the gene ends were 4 bases for V and 0 bases for J; bases not matched to a gene: 0. The germline gives CDR1 LNHDA, CDR2 SQIVND (reference sequence). The CDR3 loop reads CASSSGSSYNEQFF. The CDR3 DNA sequence: TGTGCCAGTAGTAGCGGGAGCTCCTACAATGAGCAGTTCTTC.

V usage is TRBV11-2 and J usage is TRBJ1-4; D not certain. The length of the CDR3 is 14 residues. The V gene's germline CDR1 is SGHAT and CDR2 FQNNGV. V was cut by 0 bases and J by 5 bases, with 7 bases left in between. CDR3 protein: CASSLDWQNEKLFF. For the CDR3, the DNA is TGTGCCAGCAGCTTAGATTGGCAAAATGAAAAACTGTTTTTT.

There are a few counts of this clone. CDR3 sequence reads: CASSESPQGTRGTEAFF. In nucleotides, the CDR3 is TGCGCCAGCAGTGAGTCGCCTCAGGGAACCAGGGGCACTGAAGCTTTCTTT. The J gene is TRBJ1-1, the V gene TRBV10-2, with D possibly matching TRBD1 (6 bases). The ends were cut back, 0 bases at V and 4 bases at J, with 18 bases in the middle. This CDR3 is 17 amino acids long. Germline CDR1 WSHSY, CDR2 SAAADI.

A single count supports this clone. The chain recombines TRBV11-2 with TRBJ2-1; no clear D gene. With 3 bases removed from V and 13 bases from J, the gap between germline ends came to 13 bases. The CDR3 loop spans 12 amino acids. The germline V gene encodes CDR1 SGHAT and CDR2 FQNNGV. The CDR3 nucleotides are TGTGCCAGCAGCTTGGGCGAAGGCGTTCAGTTCTTC. Translating gives CASSLGEGVQFF. Full variable domain (outside the CDR3, taken from reference TRBV11-2 and TRBJ2-1): EAGVAQSPRYKIIEKRQSVAFWCNPISGHATLYWYQQILGQGPKLLIQFQNNGVVDDSQLPKDRFSAERLKGVDSTLKIQPAKLEDSAVYLCASSLGEGVQFFGPGTRLTVL.

The J gene is TRBJ2-5, the V gene TRBV3-1 (or the pseudogene TRBV3-2); 15 bases align to TRBD2. CDR1 and CDR2 (germline): LGHDT, YNNKEL (reference sequence). Germline trimming cut 0 bases from V and 10 bases from J; bases unmatched to any gene: 0. The CDR3 loop spans 14 amino acids. CDR3 DNA: TGTGCCAGCAGCCAAGAGGGACTAGCGGGGGGCCAGTACTTC. Translation gives CASSQEGLAGGQYF.

V is TRBV6-5 and J is TRBJ2-1, with 14 bases aligning to TRBD2. CDR1 and CDR2 (germline): MNHEY, SVGAGI. CDR3 length: 15 amino acids. Losses at the gene ends were 2 bases for V and 10 bases for J; bases not matched to a gene: 4. CDR3 sequence (DNA): TGTGCCAGCAGTTACCGGGGACTAGCGGGAGACGAGCAGTTCTTC. Protein: CASSYRGLAGDEQFF.

This clone came up a few times. The rearrangement joins TRBV4-1 to TRBJ2-7, with 7 nucleotides matching TRBD1. V shed 4 bases and J 8 bases; nucleotides not matched to a gene: 5. The germline V gene has CDR1 MGHRA and CDR2 YSYEKL. The CDR3 length is 12 residues. The CDR3 nucleotides are TGCGCCAGCAGCCCCCTGACAGGGCAGCAGTACTTC. Protein: CASSPLTGQQYF.

The chain couples TRBV7-9 to TRBJ2-7; 7 bases are a match to TRBD1. CDR3 size: 15 residues. V shed 7 bases, J shed 3 bases, and the junction held 12 bases outside the gene matches. From germline, CDR1 is SEHNR and CDR2 FQNEAQ (reference sequence). CDR3 DNA: TGTGCCAGCACCTCTCCCGGGGACAGAAGCTACGAGCAGTACTTC. Translating it yields CASTSPGDRSYEQYF.